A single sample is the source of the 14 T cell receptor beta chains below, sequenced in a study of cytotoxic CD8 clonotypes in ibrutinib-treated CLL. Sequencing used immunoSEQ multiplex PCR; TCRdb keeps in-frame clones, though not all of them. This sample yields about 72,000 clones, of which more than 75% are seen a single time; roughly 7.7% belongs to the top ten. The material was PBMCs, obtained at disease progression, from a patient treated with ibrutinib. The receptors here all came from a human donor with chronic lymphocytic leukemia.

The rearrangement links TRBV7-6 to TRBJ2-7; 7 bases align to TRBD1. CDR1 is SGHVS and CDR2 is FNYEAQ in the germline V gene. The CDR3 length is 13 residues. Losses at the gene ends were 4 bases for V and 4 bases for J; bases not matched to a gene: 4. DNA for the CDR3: TGTGCCAGCAGCTCCCGGACAGGTTACGAGCAGTACTTC. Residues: CASSSRTGYEQYF.

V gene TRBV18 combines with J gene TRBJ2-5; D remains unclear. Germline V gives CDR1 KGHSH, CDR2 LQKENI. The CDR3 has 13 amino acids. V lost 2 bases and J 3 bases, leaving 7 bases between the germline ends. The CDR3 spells CASSPANEETQYF. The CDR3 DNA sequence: TGTGCCAGCTCACCAGCTAACGAAGAGACCCAGTACTTC.

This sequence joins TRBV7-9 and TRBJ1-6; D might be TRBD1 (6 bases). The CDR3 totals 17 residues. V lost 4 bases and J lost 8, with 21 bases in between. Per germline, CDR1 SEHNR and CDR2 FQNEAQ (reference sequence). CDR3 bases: TGTGCCAGCAGCTCGGGAATCCGGGGGGCTCGGGATTCACCCCTCCACTTT. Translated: CASSSGIRGARDSPLHF.

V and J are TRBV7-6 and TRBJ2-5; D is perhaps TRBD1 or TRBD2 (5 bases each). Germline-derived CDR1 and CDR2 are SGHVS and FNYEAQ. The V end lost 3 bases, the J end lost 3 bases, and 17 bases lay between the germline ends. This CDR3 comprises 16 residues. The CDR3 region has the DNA TGTGCCAGCAGCTTCGCTCCGGGACGCAAAGAAGAGACCCAGTACTTC. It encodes CASSFAPGRKEETQYF. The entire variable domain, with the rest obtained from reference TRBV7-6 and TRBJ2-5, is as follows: GAGVSQSPRYKVTKRGQDVALRCDPISGHVSLYWYRQALGQGPEFLTYFNYEAQQDKSGLPNDRFSAERPEGSISTLTIQRTEQRDSAMYRCASSFAPGRKEETQYFGPGTRLLVL.

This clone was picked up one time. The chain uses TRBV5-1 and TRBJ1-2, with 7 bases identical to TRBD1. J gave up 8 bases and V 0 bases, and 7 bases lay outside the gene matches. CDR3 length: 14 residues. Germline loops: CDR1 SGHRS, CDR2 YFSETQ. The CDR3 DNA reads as TGCGCCAGCAGCTTGGCCGACAGGGCGGGGGGCTACACCTTC. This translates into CASSLADRAGGYTF.

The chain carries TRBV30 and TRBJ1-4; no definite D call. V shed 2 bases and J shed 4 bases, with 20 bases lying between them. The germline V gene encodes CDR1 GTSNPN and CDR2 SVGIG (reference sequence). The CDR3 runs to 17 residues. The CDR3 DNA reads TGTGCCTGGAGTTCACGGGCCGGAGGGAGACTTAATGAAAAACTGTTTTTT. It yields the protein CAWSSRAGGRLNEKLFF.

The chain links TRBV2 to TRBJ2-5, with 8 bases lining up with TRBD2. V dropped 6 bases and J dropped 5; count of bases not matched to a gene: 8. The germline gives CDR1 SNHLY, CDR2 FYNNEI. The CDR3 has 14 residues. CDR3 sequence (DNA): TGTGCCAGCAGGTCCGGGAGGGGTGGGGAGACCCAGTACTTC. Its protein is CASRSGRGGETQYF.

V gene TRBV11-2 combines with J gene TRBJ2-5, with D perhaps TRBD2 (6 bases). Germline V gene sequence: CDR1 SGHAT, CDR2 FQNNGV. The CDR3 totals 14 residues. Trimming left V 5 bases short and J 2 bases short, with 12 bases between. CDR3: CASSPGRGQETQYF. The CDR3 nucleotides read TGTGCCAGCAGCCCTGGGCGGGGACAAGAGACCCAGTACTTC.

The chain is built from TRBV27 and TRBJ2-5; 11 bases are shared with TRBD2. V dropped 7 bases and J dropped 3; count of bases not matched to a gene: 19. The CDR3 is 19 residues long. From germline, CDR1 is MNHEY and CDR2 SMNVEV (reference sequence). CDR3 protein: CASTHLRFPSGGKEETQYF. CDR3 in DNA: TGTGCCAGCACTCATCTTCGATTCCCTAGCGGGGGGAAGGAAGAGACCCAGTACTTC.

In DNA, the CDR3 is TGTGCCCGCCCTGAGGGCACCTACTATGGCTACACCTTC. It is translated as CARPEGTYYGYTF. V is TRBV11-3 and J is TRBJ1-2; the D is unclear. Trimming left V 11 bases short and J 3 bases short, with 16 bases between. The CDR3 spans 13 residues. Per germline, CDR1 SGHNT and CDR2 YENEEA.

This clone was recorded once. The CDR3 here is CASSQGGQNTGELFF. CDR3 in DNA: TGTGCCAGCAGCCAGGGGGGACAGAACACCGGGGAGCTGTTTTTT. The chain links TRBV28 to TRBJ2-2, with a possible D match to TRBD1 (7 bases). The V gene lost 6 bases and the J gene lost 1 base, with 12 bases spanning the gap. From germline, CDR1 is MDHEN and CDR2 SYDVKM. CDR3 size: 15 residues.

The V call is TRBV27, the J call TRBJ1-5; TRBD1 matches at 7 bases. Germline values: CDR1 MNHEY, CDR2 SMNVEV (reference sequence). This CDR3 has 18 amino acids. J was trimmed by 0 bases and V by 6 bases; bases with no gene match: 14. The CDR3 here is CASSRPQGGRNSNQPQHF. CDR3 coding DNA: TGTGCCAGCAGCAGACCCCAGGGGGGACGGAATAGCAATCAGCCCCAGCATTTT.

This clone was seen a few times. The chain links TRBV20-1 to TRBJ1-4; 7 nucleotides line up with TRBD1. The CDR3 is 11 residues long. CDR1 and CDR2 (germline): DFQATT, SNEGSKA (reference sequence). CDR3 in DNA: TGCGGGGGACAGTTTAATGAAAAACTGTTTTTT. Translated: CGGQFNEKLFF.

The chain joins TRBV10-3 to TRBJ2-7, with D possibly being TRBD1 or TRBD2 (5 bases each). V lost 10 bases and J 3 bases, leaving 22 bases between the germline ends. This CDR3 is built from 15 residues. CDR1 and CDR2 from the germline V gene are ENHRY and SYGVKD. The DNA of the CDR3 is TGTGCCACGACCGATGGGACGACTTCCATCTACGAGCAGTACTTC. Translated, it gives CATTDGTTSIYEQYF.